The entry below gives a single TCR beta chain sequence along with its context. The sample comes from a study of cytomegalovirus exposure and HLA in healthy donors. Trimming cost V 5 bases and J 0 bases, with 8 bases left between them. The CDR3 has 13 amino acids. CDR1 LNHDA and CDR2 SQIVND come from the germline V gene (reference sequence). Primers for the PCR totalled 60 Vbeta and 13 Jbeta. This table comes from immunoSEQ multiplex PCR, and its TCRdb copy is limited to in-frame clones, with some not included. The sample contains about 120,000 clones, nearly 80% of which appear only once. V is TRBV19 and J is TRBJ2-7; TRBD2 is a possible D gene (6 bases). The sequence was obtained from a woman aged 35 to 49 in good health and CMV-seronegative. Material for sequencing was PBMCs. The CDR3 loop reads CASSLTSSYEQYF. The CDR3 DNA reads TGTGCCAGTAGTTTGACTAGCTCCTACGAGCAGTACTTC.